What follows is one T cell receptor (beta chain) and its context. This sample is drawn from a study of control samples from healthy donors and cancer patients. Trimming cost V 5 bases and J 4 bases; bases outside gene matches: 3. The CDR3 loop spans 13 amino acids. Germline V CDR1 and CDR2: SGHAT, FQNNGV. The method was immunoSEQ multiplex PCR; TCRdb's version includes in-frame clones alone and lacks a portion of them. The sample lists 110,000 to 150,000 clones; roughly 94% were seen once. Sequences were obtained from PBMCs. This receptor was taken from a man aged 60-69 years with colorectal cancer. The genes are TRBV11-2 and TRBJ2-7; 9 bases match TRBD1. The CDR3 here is CASSKDRGYEQYF. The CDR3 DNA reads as TGTGCCAGCAGCAAGGACAGGGGATACGAGCAGTACTTC.